A selection of T cell receptor beta chains follows, all from one sample in a study of blood T cell repertoires in COVID-19. Here immunoSEQ multiplex PCR was the method, and the copy in TCRdb shows in-frame clones only, minus some. The table has approximately 150,000 clones, around 81% seen once. Specimen: peripheral blood. The receptors come from a human donor in a cohort sampled during active COVID-19. The CDR3 runs from the conserved cysteine through the conserved F or W.

TRBV9,CASSATGLAGGYEQYF
TRBV29-1,CSVEHSGQGSYEQYF
TRBV7-2,CASSLDGAGTQYF
TRBV19,CASSLTGVYYNEQFF
TRBV3-1/TRBV3-2,CASSQRQRENYEQYF
TRBV6-2/TRBV6-3,CASSYSSLQGGKSEKLFF
TRBV27,CASSSSGLAVSYEQYF
TRBV7-2,CASSFTFDGTGGTYEQYF
TRBV7-3,CASSLNFKRGSYNEQFF
TRBV6-2/TRBV6-3,CASSYDRDTSSYEQYF
TRBV5-1,CASSPFFLGSGTDTQYF
TRBV28,CASSVSGTGSGANVLTF
TRBV28,CASSLWGRGGNQPQHF
TRBV21-1,CASSNRYNEQFF
TRBV5-1,CASSPQLTGAYEQYF
TRBV27,CASSPTGLVGSGSGANVLTF
TRBV19,CASTSRTTHPNQPQHF
TRBV29-1,CSVVGSGANVLTF
TRBV5-5,CASNPNSGTTDTGELFF
TRBV2,CASTLGTSGNFYEQYF
TRBV18,CASSLNPTSGSLTGELFF
TRBV5-4,CASSHPGRTEAFF
TRBV7-2,CASSSGRAGVEQFF
TRBV7-8,CASSLLAGAETQYF
TRBV7-9,CASSLSLSQAFF
TRBV28,CASSYRLAGEQYF
TRBV9,CASSDRGPNSPLHF
TRBV19,CASSYSGHRDYEQYF
TRBV7-6,CASSYLAGNIDTQYF
TRBV25-1,CASSAPVGARVGTEAFF
TRBV18,CASFVGQNNEQFF
TRBV27,CASSLSDRVYEQYF
TRBV19,CASSISPRDTGELFF
TRBV7-9,CASSLVTSGSVEQFF
TRBV7-3,CASSPGLAGGVDTGELFF
TRBV27,CASSIIAGADTQYF
TRBV28,CASSLRAGWTGELFF
TRBV11-2,CASSFSTGGEQYF
TRBV15,CATSRDRHQPQHF
TRBV27,CASSPVYGSGNEQFF
TRBV27,CASSLYRGMGQPQHF
TRBV15,CATSGDRGLYNEQFF
TRBV19,CASSIDSGGAGTGELFF
TRBV7-6,CASSSGTGVTGAQYF